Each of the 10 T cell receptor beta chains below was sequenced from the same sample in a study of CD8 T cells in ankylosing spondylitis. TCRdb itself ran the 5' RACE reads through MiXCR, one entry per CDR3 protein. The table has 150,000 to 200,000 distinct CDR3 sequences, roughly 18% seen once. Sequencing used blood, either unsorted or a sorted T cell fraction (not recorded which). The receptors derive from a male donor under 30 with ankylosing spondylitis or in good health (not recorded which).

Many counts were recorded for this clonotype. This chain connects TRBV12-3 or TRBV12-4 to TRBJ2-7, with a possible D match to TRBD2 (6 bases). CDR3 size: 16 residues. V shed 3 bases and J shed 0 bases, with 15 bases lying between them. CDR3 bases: TGTGCCAGCAGTTTGCTTCCTTTAGCGGACTCCTACGAGCAGTACTTC. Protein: CASSLLPLADSYEQYF.

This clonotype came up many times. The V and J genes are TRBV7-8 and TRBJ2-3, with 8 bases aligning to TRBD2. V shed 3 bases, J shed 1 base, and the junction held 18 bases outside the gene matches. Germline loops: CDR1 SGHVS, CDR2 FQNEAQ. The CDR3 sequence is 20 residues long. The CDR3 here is CASSFEFGRLRREGTDTQYF. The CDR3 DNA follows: TGTGCCAGCAGCTTCGAGTTTGGGCGTCTGCGGCGGGAGGGCACAGATACGCAGTATTTT. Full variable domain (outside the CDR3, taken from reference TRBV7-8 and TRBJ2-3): GAGVSQSPRYKVAKRGQDVALRCDPISGHVSLFWYQQALGQGPEFLTYFQNEAQLDKSGLPSDRFFAERPEGSVSTLKIQRTQQEDSAVYLCASSFEFGRLRREGTDTQYFGPGTRLTVL.

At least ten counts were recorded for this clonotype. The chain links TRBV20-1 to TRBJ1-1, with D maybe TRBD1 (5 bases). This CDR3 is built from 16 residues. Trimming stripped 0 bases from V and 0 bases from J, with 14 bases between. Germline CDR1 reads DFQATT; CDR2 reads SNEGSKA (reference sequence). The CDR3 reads CSARDPRPGLNTEAFF. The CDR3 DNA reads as TGCAGTGCTAGAGACCCGCGTCCGGGGCTGAACACTGAAGCTTTCTTT.

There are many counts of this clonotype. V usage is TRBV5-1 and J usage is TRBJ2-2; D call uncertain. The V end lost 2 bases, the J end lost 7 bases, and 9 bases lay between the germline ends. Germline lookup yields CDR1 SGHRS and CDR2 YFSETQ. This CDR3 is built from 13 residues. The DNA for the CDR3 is TGCGCCAGCAGCTTATCGAAGAACGGGGAGCTGTTTTTT. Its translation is CASSLSKNGELFF.

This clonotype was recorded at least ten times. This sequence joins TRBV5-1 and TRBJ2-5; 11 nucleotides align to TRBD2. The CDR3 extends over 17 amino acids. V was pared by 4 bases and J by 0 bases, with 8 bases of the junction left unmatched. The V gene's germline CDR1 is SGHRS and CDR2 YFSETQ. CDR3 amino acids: CASSPPGLAVNQETQYF. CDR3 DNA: TGCGCCAGCAGCCCGCCGGGACTAGCGGTAAACCAAGAGACCCAGTACTTC.

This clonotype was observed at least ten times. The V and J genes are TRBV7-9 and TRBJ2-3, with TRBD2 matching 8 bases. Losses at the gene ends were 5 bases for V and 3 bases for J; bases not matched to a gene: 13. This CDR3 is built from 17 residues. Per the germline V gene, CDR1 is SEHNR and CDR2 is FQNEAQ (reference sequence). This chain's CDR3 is CASSLNSPGLGTDTQYF. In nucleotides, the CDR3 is TGTGCCAGCAGCCTAAATTCACCGGGACTAGGGACAGATACGCAGTATTTT.

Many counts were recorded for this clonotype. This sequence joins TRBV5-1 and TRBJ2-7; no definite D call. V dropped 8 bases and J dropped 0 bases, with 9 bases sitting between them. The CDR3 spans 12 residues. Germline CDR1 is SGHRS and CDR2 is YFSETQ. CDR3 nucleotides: TGCGCCAGACCCGCGAGCTCCTACGAGCAGTACGTC. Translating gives CARPASSYEQYV.

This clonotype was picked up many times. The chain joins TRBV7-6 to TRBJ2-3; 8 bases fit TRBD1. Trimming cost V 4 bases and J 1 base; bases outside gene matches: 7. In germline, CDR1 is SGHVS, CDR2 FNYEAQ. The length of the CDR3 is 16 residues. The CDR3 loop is CASSWDDRGGTDTQYF. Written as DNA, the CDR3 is TGTGCCAGCAGCTGGGACGACAGGGGAGGCACAGATACGCAGTATTTT.

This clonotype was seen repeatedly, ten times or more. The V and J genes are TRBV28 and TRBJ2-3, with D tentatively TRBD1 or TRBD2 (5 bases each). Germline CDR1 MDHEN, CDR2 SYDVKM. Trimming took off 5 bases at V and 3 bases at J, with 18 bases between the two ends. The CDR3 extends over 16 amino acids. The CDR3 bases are TGTGCCAGCAGTCTCCCAAAGAGGGGTGGTACAGATACGCAGTATTTT. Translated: CASSLPKRGGTDTQYF. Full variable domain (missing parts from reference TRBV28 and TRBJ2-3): DVKVTQSSRYLVKRTGEKVFLECVQDMDHENMFWYRQDPGLGLRLIYFSYDVKMKEKGDIPEGYSVSREKKERFSLILESASTNQTSMYLCASSLPKRGGTDTQYFGPGTRLTVL.

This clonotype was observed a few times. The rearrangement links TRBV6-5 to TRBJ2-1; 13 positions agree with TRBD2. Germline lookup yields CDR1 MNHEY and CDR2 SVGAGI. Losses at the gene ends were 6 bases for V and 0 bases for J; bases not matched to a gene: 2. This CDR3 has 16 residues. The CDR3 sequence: CASRLAGGSSYNEQFF. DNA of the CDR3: TGTGCCAGCAGACTAGCGGGAGGGAGCTCCTACAATGAGCAGTTCTTC.